Listed here are 10 T cell receptor beta chains from one sample, sequenced in a study of technical replicates of blood from a few donors. Profiled with immunoSEQ multiplex PCR; TCRdb holds only in-frame clones, not every one. Counted here are about 81,000 clones, approximately 94% occurring once; the ten biggest clones make up 0.36%. The sample comprised T cells isolated from PBMCs. Every receptor here comes from a human donor in good health.

This clone was recorded once. The V gene is TRBV5-8, the J gene TRBJ2-3; 8 bases are shared with TRBD2. V lost 4 bases and J lost 0; bases outside the gene matches: 7. The germline V gene encodes CDR1 SGHTS and CDR2 YDEGEE. CDR3 size: 16 residues. The CDR3, as DNA: TGTGCCAGCAGCCATCTAGCGGGTTCTAGCACAGATACGCAGTATTTT. This codes for CASSHLAGSSTDTQYF.

This chain links TRBV7-3 with TRBJ2-1; a possible D gene is TRBD1 (6 bases). Germline-derived CDR1 and CDR2 are SGHTA and FQGTGA. This CDR3 spans 17 amino acids. The ends were cut back, 4 bases at V and 7 bases at J, with 23 bases in the middle. CDR3 nucleotide sequence: TGTGCCAGCAGCTCAACCCATTGGACAGATTTGGGAAATGAGCAGTTCTTC. Translation: CASSSTHWTDLGNEQFF.

The rearrangement uses TRBV5-1 and TRBJ2-3; TRBD2 matches at 9 bases. Per the germline V gene, CDR1 is SGHRS and CDR2 is YFSETQ. J gave up 2 bases and V 5 bases, and 3 bases lay outside the gene matches. This CDR3 has 14 residues. This CDR3 is CASRLAGSTDTQYF. CDR3 DNA sequence: TGCGCCAGCAGACTAGCGGGTTCCACAGATACGCAGTATTTT.

The table lists this clone with a count of one. This chain connects TRBV5-1 to TRBJ2-4; 10 bases match TRBD1. Germline V gives CDR1 SGHRS, CDR2 YFSETQ. The trim removed 4 bases at V and 0 bases at J, leaving 10 bases unmatched. The CDR3 is 18 amino acids. CDR3 in amino acids: CASSARDRGPLAKNIQYF. CDR3 coding DNA: TGCGCCAGCAGCGCCCGGGACAGGGGCCCTCTAGCCAAAAACATTCAGTACTTC. The variable domain in full, completed from reference TRBV5-1 and TRBJ2-4, reads KAGVTQTPRYLIKTRGQQVTLSCSPISGHRSVSWYQQTPGQGLQFLFEYFSETQRNKGNFPGRFSGRQFSNSRSEMNVSTLELGDSALYLCASSARDRGPLAKNIQYFGAGTRLSVL.

The chain joins TRBV7-9 to TRBJ2-7, with TRBD2 as a possible D gene (6 bases). Per the germline V gene, CDR1 is SEHNR and CDR2 is FQNEAQ (reference sequence). This CDR3 contains 15 residues. V lost 5 bases and J 1 base, leaving 15 bases between the germline ends. The CDR3: CASSPIAAQSYEQYF. The DNA for the CDR3 is TGTGCCAGCAGCCCCATAGCGGCGCAATCCTACGAGCAGTACTTC.

The chain has TRBV11-1 and TRBJ1-4; TRBD1 is a possible D gene (5 bases). In germline, CDR1 is SGHAT, CDR2 FQDESV (reference sequence). The CDR3 covers 14 residues. V was trimmed by 5 bases and J by 5 bases, leaving 12 bases between them. CDR3 coding DNA: TGTGCCAGCAGCGATGGCGGGGCCAATGAAAAACTGTTTTTT. Translation gives CASSDGGANEKLFF.

The rearrangement joins TRBV18 to TRBJ1-1; D gene uncertain. The CDR3 has 11 residues. V was clipped by 2 bases and J by 7 bases, with 5 bases between them. CDR1 is KGHSH, CDR2 LQKENI, per germline. The CDR3 DNA reads TGTGCCAGCTCACCAGAGGGTGAAGCTTTCTTT. This sequence encodes CASSPEGEAFF.

The J gene is TRBJ2-1, the V gene TRBV19; TRBD2 aligns across 8 bases. Trimming took 1 base from V and 5 from J; bases not matched to a gene: 4. Germline assignment: CDR1 LNHDA and CDR2 SQIVND (reference sequence). The CDR3 is made up of 15 amino acids. The CDR3 nucleotides are TGTGCCAGTAGTATAGCGAGCGGGGGAAACAATGAGCAGTTCTTC. Translation: CASSIASGGNNEQFF.

V usage is TRBV6-1 and J usage is TRBJ1-2; 7 bases line up with TRBD1. CDR3 size: 15 residues. Germline V CDR1 and CDR2: MNHNS, SASEGT. V lost 4 bases and J lost 2; bases outside the gene matches: 7. For the CDR3, the DNA is TGTGCCAGCAGTGCCTTCACAGGGGAGAACTATGGCTACACCTTC. Encoded protein: CASSAFTGENYGYTF.

This clone was observed a single time. This rearrangement joins TRBV7-2 to TRBJ2-7; 7 positions match TRBD1. Germline values: CDR1 SGHTA, CDR2 FQGNSA. The CDR3 has 14 amino acids. The J segment lost 0 bases and the V segment lost 5 bases, leaving 4 bases of the junction unmatched. CDR3 loop: CASSRGQSSYEQYF. The CDR3 bases are TGTGCCAGCAGCCGGGGACAGAGCTCCTACGAGCAGTACTTC. Based on the CDR3 plus reference TRBV7-2 and TRBJ2-7, the full variable domain is GAGVSQSPSNKVTEKGKDVELRCDPISGHTALYWYRQSLGQGLEFLIYFQGNSAPDKSGLPSDRFSAERTGGSVSTLTIQRTQQEDSAVYLCASSRGQSSYEQYFGPGTRLTVT.